The source of this TCR beta chain is a study of blood T cells in healthy people across ages. Sample-barcoded 5' priming and a J-beta primer mix drove a second PCR of roughly 6 to 12 cycles. Researchers report that a template-switch adaptor with 12 random nucleotides tagged each cDNA molecule. TCRdb re-called the 5' RACE reads through MiXCR, storing one row per CDR3 protein. The sample holds fewer than 800,000 distinct CDR3 sequences, 32% seen once. Each donor supplied roughly 10 milliliters of peripheral blood. Trimming took 6 bases from V and 9 from J; bases not matched to a gene: 6. The CDR3 contains 13 residues. Germline CDR1 is MNHNS and CDR2 is SASEGT. Notes on this clonotype: A much larger clone sits a single nucleotide away, making a read error possible.

The J gene is TRBJ2-1, the V gene TRBV6-1, with 9 bases that match TRBD2. The material sequenced was blood. This sequence was found in a woman older than 75 in good health. CDR3 residues: CASRAGGQVEQFF. CDR3 DNA sequence: TGTGCCAGCAGGGCGGGGGGGCAAGTTGAGCAGTTCTTC.